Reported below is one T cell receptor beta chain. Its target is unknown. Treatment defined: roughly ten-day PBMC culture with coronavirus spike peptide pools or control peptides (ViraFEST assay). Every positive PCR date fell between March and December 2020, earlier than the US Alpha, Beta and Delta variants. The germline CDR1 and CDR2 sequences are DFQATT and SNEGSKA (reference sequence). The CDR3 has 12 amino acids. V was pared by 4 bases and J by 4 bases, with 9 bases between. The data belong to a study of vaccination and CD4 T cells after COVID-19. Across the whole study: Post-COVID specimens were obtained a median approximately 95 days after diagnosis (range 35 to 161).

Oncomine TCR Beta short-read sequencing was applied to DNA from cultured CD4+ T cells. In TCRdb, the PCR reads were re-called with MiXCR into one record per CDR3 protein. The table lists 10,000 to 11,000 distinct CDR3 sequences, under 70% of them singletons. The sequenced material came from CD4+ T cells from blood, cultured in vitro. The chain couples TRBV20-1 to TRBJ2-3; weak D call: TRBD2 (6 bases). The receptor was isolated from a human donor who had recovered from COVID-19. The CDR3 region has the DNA TGCAGTGCTAAGCGGGCCGCAGATACGCAGTATTTT. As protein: CSAKRAADTQYF.